A selection of T cell receptor beta chains follows, all from one sample in a study of shared clonotypes between healthy human individuals. TCRdb's table, derived via immunoSEQ multiplex PCR, lists solely in-frame clones and lacks some. The data contain over 2,000,000 clones, 80% to 95% of them singletons. Sample: naive CD8+ T cells from PBMCs. The receptors originated from a man aged 18 to 30 in good health. Some clones in this sample may be carry-over from other donors' samples. Both conserved end residues are part of each CDR3. A D gene is named only where the DNA matches it firmly. Some rows mark clone size as missing; the rest say once, few, many or name a class of expanded clone.

j_gene	d_gene	v_gene	abundance	CDR3nt	CDR3aa
TRBJ2-5	TRBD2	TRBV9	-	TGTGCCAGCAGCGTAGCTAGCGGGATTGGGGAGACCCAGTACTTC	CASSVASGIGETQYF
TRBJ1-2	-	TRBV9	-	TGTGCCAGCAGCGCCGAAAAGCGCACAAGTGGCTACACCTTC	CASSAEKRTSGYTF
TRBJ2-3	-	TRBV2	-	TGTGCCAGCAGTGAGGGGGAGTTCAGCACAGATACGCAGTATTTT	CASSEGEFSTDTQYF
TRBJ1-2	-	TRBV14	few	TGTGCCAGCAGCTCCGGGACATTTTATGGCTACACCTTC	CASSSGTFYGYTF
TRBJ2-1	-	TRBV7-8	-	TGTGCCAGCAGCTTACCAAGTGGACTAAGTGGGATCTCCTACAATGAGCAGTTCTTC	CASSLPSGLSGISYNEQFF
TRBJ1-1	TRBD1	TRBV18	-	TGTGCCAGCTCACCGCCGCCGGGGACAGAGAACACTGAAGCTTTCTTT	CASSPPPGTENTEAFF
TRBJ2-1	TRBD2	TRBV7-9	once	TGTGCCAGCAGCAAGACTAGCGGAAGAAACAATGAGCAGTTCTTC	CASSKTSGRNNEQFF
TRBJ2-4	-	TRBV5-6	once	TGTGCCAGCAGCTTGGGCCATGGCAAAAACATTCAGTACTTC	CASSLGHGKNIQYF
TRBJ1-2	TRBD1	TRBV27	-	TGTGCCAGCAGGACACGGGGACAGGGCGCTCCTGGCTACACCTTC	CASRTRGQGAPGYTF
TRBJ2-7	-	TRBV7-9	-	TGTGCCAGCAGTCGGACCGCGCACTCACACTACGAGCAGTACTTC	CASSRTAHSHYEQYF
TRBJ1-2	-	TRBV7-9	-	TGTGCCAGCAGCGGGGGTGGACAGATTAACTATGGCTACACCTTC	CASSGGGQINYGYTF
TRBJ2-3	-	TRBV6-5	-	TGTGCCAGCAGTCCCGACCCGTCGGATACGCAGTATTTT	CASSPDPSDTQYF
TRBJ2-3	-	TRBV11-3	-	TGTGCCAGCAGCTTAGAAGGAGATACGCAGTATTTT	CASSLEGDTQYF
TRBJ2-7	-	TRBV13	once	TGTGCCAGCACCCTATCCCGCGGCGCGACCTACGAGCAGTACTTC	CASTLSRGATYEQYF
TRBJ2-1	TRBD2	TRBV27	-	TGTGCCAGCAGTTTAAATTCAAGGGGCGGGAGGCCCCACAATGAGCAGTTCTTC	CASSLNSRGGRPHNEQFF
TRBJ1-1	-	TRBV6-1	-	TGTGCCAGCAGATGGGGGGGCGCGTTCACTGAAGCTTTCTTT	CASRWGGAFTEAFF
TRBJ2-1	-	TRBV30	-	TGTGCCTGGAGTTTTCCTGACTGGACTCTTTACAATGAGCAGTTCTTC	CAWSFPDWTLYNEQFF
TRBJ1-5	-	TRBV6-1	once	TGTGCCAGCAGGGCAGGAGGGTGGCCCCAGCATTTT	CASRAGGWPQHF
TRBJ2-5	-	TRBV29-1	-	TGCAGCGTTTTAGCAGAGACCCAGTACTTC	CSVLAETQYF
TRBJ1-2	-	TRBV28	-	TGTGCCAGCAGTTTAGCGGCCGGGGTGATCTATGGCTACACCTTC	CASSLAAGVIYGYTF
TRBJ2-7	-	TRBV11-2	-	TGTGCCAGCAGCTTAATCGCCGCCCACGAGCAGTACTTC	CASSLIAAHEQYF
TRBJ2-5	-	TRBV11-2	-	TGTGCCAGCAGCTCCCCTATGGGGTACCAAGAGACCCAGTACTTC	CASSSPMGYQETQYF
TRBJ1-1	-	TRBV27	-	TGTGCCAGCAGTTTAGACAGGTGGGCCTCAAACACTGAAGCTTTCTTT	CASSLDRWASNTEAFF
TRBJ2-7	TRBD2	TRBV30	-	TGTGCCTGTCTAGCGGGGTATTCCTACGAGCAGTACTTC	CACLAGYSYEQYF
TRBJ2-7	-	TRBV10-2	once	TGCGCCAGTTTGTCCACCCGGGTCTACGAGCAGTACTTC	CASLSTRVYEQYF
TRBJ2-7	-	TRBV27	-	TGTGCCAGCAGTCCGGTAGGGGCCTACGAGCAGTACTTC	CASSPVGAYEQYF
TRBJ2-7	TRBD1	TRBV9	once	TGTGCCAGCAGCCCAGGGGACAGGGGATACGAGCAGTACTTC	CASSPGDRGYEQYF
TRBJ1-2	TRBD1	TRBV14	-	TGTGCCAGCAGCCTCCGGGACAGCATTTTGGGCTACACCTTC	CASSLRDSILGYTF
TRBJ2-1	TRBD2	TRBV6-1	-	TGTGCCAGCAGTGAAGCGGTCATTCGCGTAGCGGGCCTCTACAATGAGCAGTTCTTC	CASSEAVIRVAGLYNEQFF
TRBJ2-5	TRBD1	TRBV9	-	TGTGCCAGCAGCCTCGGGACAGGTGAAGAGACCCAGTACTTC	CASSLGTGEETQYF
TRBJ2-2	TRBD2	TRBV14	-	TGTGCCAGCAGCCAAGATCCCCTAGCGGAGACGAACACCGGGGAGCTGTTTTTT	CASSQDPLAETNTGELFF
TRBJ1-1	-	TRBV7-9	-	TGTGCCAGCAGCTTAGCGGTGGGGCTGCTGGCTGAAGCTTTCTTT	CASSLAVGLLAEAFF
TRBJ2-2	TRBD1	TRBV9	-	TGTGCCAGCAGCGGGAGAGGGACAGGGGTCTCCGCCGGGGAGCTGTTTTTT	CASSGRGTGVSAGELFF
TRBJ1-1	-	TRBV12-5	-	TGTGCTAGTGGTTCCCGGTTGATCGGGGCTTTCTTT	CASGSRLIGAFF
TRBJ1-2	-	TRBV7-2	-	TGTGCCAGCAGCCCGACCCAGACGCGAGGGGGAGGCTATGGCTACACCTTC	CASSPTQTRGGGYGYTF
TRBJ1-2	TRBD1	TRBV19	-	TGTGCCAGTAGTGGCTCGGGACAGAGGTGGGGACAGGGAATCGCCTACTATGGCTACACCTTC	CASSGSGQRWGQGIAYYGYTF
TRBJ1-1	-	TRBV2	few	TGTGCCAGCAGGGTGGGACCTGAAGCTTTCTTT	CASRVGPEAFF
TRBJ1-6	-	TRBV30	-	TGTGCCTGGAGTCCCCTCTTCGTCCGTTATTCACCCCTCCACTTT	CAWSPLFVRYSPLHF
TRBJ2-7	TRBD2	TRBV9	-	TGTGCCAGCAGCCCCCGGAGACTAGCGGGAGGATGGGAGCAGTACTTC	CASSPRRLAGGWEQYF
TRBJ1-3	-	TRBV7-9	-	TGTGCCAGCAGCCCAAGTGGCCGACACAACACCATATATTTT	CASSPSGRHNTIYF
TRBJ2-3	TRBD2	TRBV11-3	-	TGTGCCAGCAGCCCAGGACTAGCGAACACAGATACGCAGTATTTT	CASSPGLANTDTQYF
TRBJ2-7	TRBD2	TRBV4-3	once	TGCGCCAGCAGCCAAGACCTAGCGGGAGGGTATTGGGAGCAGTACTTC	CASSQDLAGGYWEQYF
TRBJ1-2	TRBD1	TRBV7-3	-	TGTGCCAGCAGCCACCCCATCGTTGAGGGACAGGTGAATGGCTACACCTTC	CASSHPIVEGQVNGYTF
TRBJ2-7	-	TRBV30	-	TGTGCCTGGAGAGTGGACTTCTACGAGCAGTACTTC	CAWRVDFYEQYF
TRBJ1-2	-	TRBV28	-	TGTGCCAGCAGTTTTCGCTCACTTAGGAGCTATGGCTACACCTTC	CASSFRSLRSYGYTF
TRBJ2-3	TRBD1	TRBV15	-	TGTGCCACCAGCAAAAGGGACAGGGGTAAAACAGATACGCAGTATTTT	CATSKRDRGKTDTQYF
TRBJ2-7	TRBD2	TRBV28	-	TGTGCCAGCAGTTTAGCGGGAGGGGGTTCCTACGAGCAGTACTTC	CASSLAGGGSYEQYF
TRBJ1-1	TRBD1	TRBV2	-	TGTGCCAGCAGTGACACGGGACAGGGGGCCGAGAAGAACACTGAAGCTTTCTTT	CASSDTGQGAEKNTEAFF
TRBJ1-1	TRBD1	TRBV28	-	TGTGCCAGCAGTTTAAGACAGGGCAAAGCTTTCTTT	CASSLRQGKAFF
TRBJ2-3	TRBD2	TRBV7-3	-	TGTGCCAGCAGCTTACGGCTAGCGGAGAGCACAGATACGCAGTATTTT	CASSLRLAESTDTQYF
TRBJ2-7	-	TRBV5-5	-	TGTGCCAGCAGCTTCACGGTTGAGCAGTACTTC	CASSFTVEQYF
TRBJ2-3	-	TRBV11-1	once	TGTGCCAGCAGCTTAGTCTCGGGAACAGATACGCAGTATTTT	CASSLVSGTDTQYF
TRBJ2-7	TRBD2	TRBV4-1	-	TGCGCCAGCAGCCCGCGGACTAGCGGGAGGGAAAGCGGGCAGTACTTC	CASSPRTSGRESGQYF
TRBJ2-7	-	TRBV6-1	-	TGTGCCAGCAGTCGACCCAGGGGGGGAGACGAGCAGTACTTC	CASSRPRGGDEQYF
TRBJ1-5	-	TRBV27	few	TGTGCCAGCAGTTTGGCGGGTATTAGCAATCAGCCCCAGCATTTT	CASSLAGISNQPQHF
TRBJ2-5	-	TRBV28	-	TGTGCCAGCAGTTTCCTCGGGGAGACCCAGTACTTC	CASSFLGETQYF
TRBJ2-7	-	TRBV14	-	TGTGCCAGCAGCCAACAACAGGGCTACGAGCAGTACTTC	CASSQQQGYEQYF
TRBJ2-1	-	TRBV30	-	TGTGCCATCATGGCGCCTAGCTACAATGAGCAGTTCTTC	CAIMAPSYNEQFF
TRBJ1-2	TRBD1	TRBV6-5	-	TGTGCCACCATCCCGTTAACAGGGGTTCTGCATGGCTACACCTTC	CATIPLTGVLHGYTF